The 20 T cell receptor beta chains listed next were all sequenced from one sample in a study of early T cells in non-severe SARS-CoV-2 infection. Via MiXCR, TCRdb re-called the 5' RACE reads, giving one row per CDR3 protein. The data contain about 40,000 distinct CDR3 sequences, approximately 4.8% of them singletons. Source material: whole blood. Source of these receptors: an adult who was a healthcare worker with PCR-confirmed SARS-CoV-2 infection or an uninfected control (not recorded which).

The chain joins TRBV6-5 to TRBJ2-2; 10 nucleotides line up with TRBD2. The J segment lost 0 bases and the V segment lost 7 bases, leaving 8 bases of the junction unmatched. From germline, CDR1 is MNHEY and CDR2 SVGAGI. The length of the CDR3 is 17 residues. Written as DNA, the CDR3 is TGTGCCAGCACCCCGACGACTAGCGGGCCGAACACCGGGGAGCTGTTTTTT. Its translation: CASTPTTSGPNTGELFF.

In this sample, this clonotype turned up many times. This chain uses TRBV3-1 with TRBJ1-5, with D maybe TRBD1 (5 bases). Trimming pared 3 bases from V and 6 bases from J, leaving 12 bases between. The CDR3 runs to 14 residues. Germline V CDR1 and CDR2: LGHDT, YNNKEL (reference sequence). CDR3 loop: CASSQHRGGQPQHF. The CDR3 DNA is TGTGCCAGCAGCCAGCATAGGGGAGGTCAGCCCCAGCATTTT.

In its sample, this clonotype was seen many times. As DNA, the CDR3 is TGTGCCAGCAACCGATTTGAGACCCAGTACTTC. As protein: CASNRFETQYF. V and J are TRBV2 and TRBJ2-5; D call uncertain. This CDR3 has 11 residues. Germline CDR1 is SNHLY and CDR2 is FYNNEI. Between the trimmed V and J ends, which lost 7 bases and 5 bases, there was a span of 8 bases.

This clonotype came up many times. The chain is built from TRBV15 and TRBJ1-3, with a possible D match to TRBD1 (5 bases). Germline V lookup: CDR1 LNHNV, CDR2 YYDKDF (reference sequence). This CDR3 region has 16 residues. V lost 5 bases, J lost 0 bases, and 14 bases lay in between. The CDR3 here is CATSGGGTHSGNTIYF. CDR3 in DNA: TGTGCCACCAGCGGAGGAGGGACCCACTCTGGAAACACCATATATTTT. The full variable domain, its missing parts supplied by reference TRBV15 and TRBJ1-3, is DAMVIQNPRYQVTQFGKPVTLSCSQTLNHNVMYWYQQKSSQAPKLLFHYYDKDFNNEADTPDNFQSRRPNTSFCFLDIRSPGLGDTAMYLCATSGGGTHSGNTIYFGEGSWLTVV.

There are many counts of this clonotype. V and J are TRBV2 and TRBJ2-7, with TRBD2 identical over 7 bases. The CDR3 runs to 13 residues. Looked up from germline, CDR1 is SNHLY and CDR2 is FYNNEI. V dropped 8 bases and J dropped 3; count of bases not matched to a gene: 7. This chain's CDR3 is CASSLAGDYEQYF. As DNA, the CDR3 is TGTGCCAGCTCTTTGGCGGGGGACTACGAGCAGTACTTC.

The chain links TRBV5-1 to TRBJ2-1; 9 bases fit TRBD2. V shed 1 base, J shed 8 bases, and the junction held 7 bases outside the gene matches. The CDR3 consists of 15 residues. CDR1 is SGHRS, CDR2 YFSETQ, per germline. CDR3 amino acids: CASSLPSGVIDEQFF. Here the CDR3 DNA reads TGCGCCAGCAGCTTGCCTAGCGGGGTGATCGATGAGCAGTTCTTC.

On this clonotype itself: Given a much more abundant clone one base away, this may be a read error. DNA for the CDR3: TGTGCCAGCAGTTACTCGACCCGGGCCAGCTCGGATCTTCTCTTT. Encoded protein: CASSYSTRASSDLLF. The genes are TRBV6-5 and TRBJ1-1; D ambiguous. This CDR3 has 15 residues. Per germline, CDR1 MNHEY and CDR2 SVGAGI.

In this sample, this clonotype turned up many times. Here the CDR3 reads CASSVDSDRGGNTIYF. CDR3 DNA sequence: TGTGCCAGCAGCGTCGACTCGGACAGGGGTGGAAACACCATATATTTT. This sequence joins TRBV7-3 and TRBJ1-3; TRBD1 matches at 9 bases. CDR1 SGHTA and CDR2 FQGTGA come from the germline V gene. The CDR3 covers 16 residues. V shed 5 bases, J shed 3 bases, and the junction held 8 bases outside the gene matches.

This clonotype was detected many times. V gene TRBV11-2 combines with J gene TRBJ2-7; 10 bases fit TRBD1. The CDR3 consists of 15 residues. CDR1 is SGHAT, CDR2 FQNNGV, per germline. Unmatched junction bases numbered 10, after V lost 5 bases and J lost 6 bases. CDR3 region: CASSPNGDRGGEQYF. DNA for the CDR3: TGTGCCAGCAGCCCTAATGGGGACAGGGGAGGCGAGCAGTACTTC.

This clonotype was seen ten or more times. The V gene is TRBV10-3, the J gene TRBJ2-3; TRBD2 matches at 8 bases. This CDR3 has 14 residues. Losses at the gene ends were 6 bases for V and 0 bases for J; bases not matched to a gene: 2. Germline-derived CDR1 and CDR2 are ENHRY and SYGVKD. In DNA form, the CDR3 reads TGTGCCATCAGACTAGCGGCTAGCACAGATACGCAGTATTTT. This codes for CAIRLAASTDTQYF.

Many counts were recorded for this clonotype. The chain couples TRBV10-3 to TRBJ2-5; the match to TRBD2 covers 7 bases. CDR1 and CDR2 (germline): ENHRY, SYGVKD. This CDR3 spans 13 amino acids. V was pared by 9 bases and J by 3 bases, with 7 bases of the junction left unmatched. This CDR3 is CAIHSGHKETQYF. The CDR3 DNA follows: TGTGCCATTCATAGCGGGCACAAAGAGACCCAGTACTTC.

Turning to this clonotype: With a much larger clone just one base away, this may be a read error. The chain carries TRBV15 and TRBJ1-2; D unclear. The CDR3 is made up of 13 amino acids. Germline values: CDR1 LNHNV, CDR2 YYDKDF (reference sequence). CDR3: CVTSRAGVVGYTF. DNA of the CDR3: TGTGTCACCAGCAGAGCTGGGGTGGTCGGCTACACCTTC.

This clonotype is judged medium-sized. V and J are TRBV20-1 and TRBJ1-3, with D possibly TRBD1 on 5 matching bases. Germline V gene lookup returns CDR1 DFQATT and CDR2 SNEGSKA (reference sequence). Trimming removed 0 bases at V and 6 bases at J, with 21 bases between. This CDR3 comprises 17 residues. CDR3 DNA sequence: TGCAGTGCTAGAGATAAGGAGGCTGAGGGGCTGGAAAACACCATATATTTT. Its translation: CSARDKEAEGLENTIYF.

This clonotype was recorded at least ten times. Compared with germline, one end of the junction differs, possibly owing to a read error. The rearrangement links TRBV7-2 to TRBJ2-3; TRBD2 agrees at 13 bases. The germline CDR1 and CDR2 sequences are SGHTA and FQGNSA. The CDR3 has 13 amino acids. DNA for the CDR3: TGTGCCAGCAGCGCGCTTGGGACTAGCGGGGCTCTTTTT. This encodes CASSALGTSGALF. The whole variable domain, remainder taken from reference TRBV7-2 and TRBJ2-3, is GAGVSQSPSNKVTEKGKDVELRCDPISGHTALYWYRQSLGQGLEFLIYFQGNSAPDKSGLPSDRFSAERTGGSVSTLTIQRTQQEDSAVYLCASSALGTSGALFGPGTRLTVL.

This clonotype was counted only a few times. The genes are TRBV10-1 and TRBJ1-4; D is unresolved. The CDR3 runs 16 residues. Trimming shortened V by 4 bases and J by 5 bases, and 17 bases separated the two germline ends. Germline values: CDR1 WNHNN, CDR2 SYGVQD (reference sequence). CDR3 amino acids: CASSGRDVDGNEKLFF. CDR3 bases: TGCGCCAGCAGTGGCCGGGATGTCGATGGAAATGAAAAACTGTTTTTT.

This clonotype appeared many times. The chain joins TRBV11-2 to TRBJ2-1; weak D call: TRBD1 (6 bases). V dropped 4 bases and J dropped 0 bases, with 10 bases sitting between them. The germline V gene has CDR1 SGHAT and CDR2 FQNNGV. The CDR3 spans 15 residues. The CDR3 sequence is CASSWTDSSYNEQFF. DNA for the CDR3: TGTGCCAGCAGCTGGACAGATAGCTCCTACAATGAGCAGTTCTTC.

This clonotype is medium-sized by share. The chain links TRBV12-3 or TRBV12-4 to TRBJ1-1; no firm D call. The V end was cut by 3 bases, the J end by 4 bases, with 6 bases between. The CDR3 is 12 amino acids. This chain's CDR3 is CASSFGPTEAFF. CDR3 DNA sequence: TGTGCCAGCAGTTTTGGTCCCACTGAAGCTTTCTTT.

This clonotype qualifies as medium-sized. The chain couples TRBV7-9 to TRBJ1-2; 10 positions agree with TRBD1. V dropped 1 base and J dropped 5; count of bases not matched to a gene: 10. The CDR3 has 17 residues. Germline V gene lookup returns CDR1 SEHNR and CDR2 FQNEAQ (reference sequence). This CDR3 is CASSLEGTGASLYGYTF. CDR3 sequence (DNA): TGTGCCAGCAGCTTAGAAGGGACAGGGGCTTCGCTTTATGGCTACACCTTC.

The table lists this clonotype with a few counts. The chain carries TRBV3-1 and TRBJ1-2; D gene unclear. The V and J ends lost 1 base and 7 bases respectively, with 13 bases between them. CDR3 length: 14 residues. Germline V CDR1 and CDR2: LGHDT, YNNKEL (reference sequence). The CDR3 is CASSQGGSWSGYTF. The CDR3 DNA reads TGTGCCAGCAGCCAAGGGGGTAGTTGGTCTGGCTACACCTTC.

This chain joins TRBV6-2 or TRBV6-3 and TRBJ1-1; D is undetermined. The CDR3 runs to 13 residues. The germline V and J ends were trimmed by 6 bases and 3 bases, with 11 bases remaining between them. Germline V gene data show CDR1 as MNHEY and CDR2 as SVGEGT. CDR3 loop: CASSFDTYTEAFF. For the CDR3, the DNA is TGTGCCAGCAGCTTTGACACTTACACTGAAGCTTTCTTT.